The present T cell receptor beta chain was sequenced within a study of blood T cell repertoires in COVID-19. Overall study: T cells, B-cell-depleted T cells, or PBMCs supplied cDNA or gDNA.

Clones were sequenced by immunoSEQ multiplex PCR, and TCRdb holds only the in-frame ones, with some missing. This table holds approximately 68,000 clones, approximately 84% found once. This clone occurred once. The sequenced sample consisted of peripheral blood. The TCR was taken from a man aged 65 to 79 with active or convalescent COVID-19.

The CDR3 region is CASSSSSTDTQYF. CDR3 DNA: TGTGCCAGCTCATCCTCTAGCACAGATACGCAGTATTTT. The J gene is TRBJ2-3, the V gene TRBV18, with D unresolved. Trimming cost V 5 bases and J 0 bases, with 6 bases left between them. The CDR3 is made up of 13 amino acids. Per germline, CDR1 KGHSH and CDR2 LQKENI.